This T cell receptor beta chain comes out of a study of tumor-infiltrating lymphocytes in oesophageal squamous cell carcinoma. The J segment lost 6 bases and the V segment lost 3 bases, leaving 6 bases of the junction unmatched. Germline values: CDR1 SGHTA, CDR2 FQGTGA. CDR3 length: 15 amino acids. Via MiXCR, TCRdb re-called the PCR reads, giving one row per CDR3 protein. There are approximately 14,000 distinct CDR3 sequences in the sample; about 53% occur only once, and over 15% lies in the top ten. The sample consisted of esophageal tumor tissue. The chain links TRBV7-3 to TRBJ1-2; TRBD1 matches 11 bases. The clonotype comes from a male donor with esophageal squamous cell carcinoma. CDR3 in DNA: TGTGCCAGCAGCTTGTTAGGGACAGGGGGTAATGGCTACACCTTC. It specifies CASSLLGTGGNGYTF.